This T cell receptor (beta chain) appears in the sequencing data of a study of T cells after somatic rescue of genetic block. Produced via immunoSEQ multiplex PCR; TCRdb's table is partial and in-frame only. The table records tens of thousands of clones, more than 90% of them present only once. CDR1 SQVTM and CDR2 ANQGSEA come from the germline V gene. This CDR3 spans 15 amino acids. V was pared by 1 base and J by 1 base, with 3 bases of the junction left unmatched. The chain is built from TRBV29-1 and TRBJ2-2; 7 bases are shared with TRBD2. The sequence was obtained from a child less than two years old. Specimen: peripheral blood mononuclear cells (PBMCs). The CDR3 DNA follows: TGCAGCGTTGAAGGAGGGAGGGGGAACACCGGGGAGCTGTTTTTT. The encoded protein is CSVEGGRGNTGELFF.